The T cell receptor beta chain described here comes from a study of blood T cell repertoires in COVID-19. Study information: PBMCs, B-cell-depleted T cells, or T cells were the source of the cDNA or gDNA that made up the material.

The CDR3 spans 15 residues. Germline CDR1 reads MNHEY; CDR2 reads SMNVEV (reference sequence). The V and J ends lost 5 bases and 0 bases respectively, with 11 bases between them. Clones were sequenced by immunoSEQ multiplex PCR, and TCRdb holds only the in-frame ones, with some missing. The table has 200,000 or so clones, 80% to 90% seen once. The TCR sequence derives from a man aged 30-40 years in a cohort exposed to, infected with or recovered from COVID-19 (not recorded which). V gene TRBV27 combines with J gene TRBJ1-3, with D possibly matching TRBD1 (6 bases). Input material: PBMCs or T cells enriched from blood (not recorded which). CDR3 sequence: CASSTTGSSGNTIYF. The CDR3 DNA sequence: TGTGCCAGCAGTACCACAGGGAGCTCTGGAAACACCATATATTTT.